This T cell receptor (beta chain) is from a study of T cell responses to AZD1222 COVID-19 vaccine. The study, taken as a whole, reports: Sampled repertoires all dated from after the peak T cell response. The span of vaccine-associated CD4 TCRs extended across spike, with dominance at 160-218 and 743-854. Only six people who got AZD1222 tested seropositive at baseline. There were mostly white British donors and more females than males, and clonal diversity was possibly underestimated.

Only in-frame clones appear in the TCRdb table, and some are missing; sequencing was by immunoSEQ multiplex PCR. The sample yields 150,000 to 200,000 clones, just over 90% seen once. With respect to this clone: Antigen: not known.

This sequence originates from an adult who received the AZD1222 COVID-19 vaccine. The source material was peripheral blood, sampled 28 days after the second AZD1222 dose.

The CDR3 sequence is CAIRRQPQSTDTQYF. DNA of the CDR3: TGTGCCATCAGGAGGCAGCCGCAGAGCACAGATACGCAGTATTTT. The chain carries TRBV10-3 and TRBJ2-3, with D unresolved. The length of the CDR3 is 15 residues. The V gene lost 6 bases and the J gene lost 0 bases, with 13 bases spanning the gap. Germline V lookup: CDR1 ENHRY, CDR2 SYGVKD.